A selection of T cell receptor beta chains follows, all from one sample in a study of cytomegalovirus exposure and HLA in healthy donors. Clones were sequenced by immunoSEQ multiplex PCR, and TCRdb holds only the in-frame ones, with some missing. The sample consists of approximately 150,000 clones, about 75% of them appearing once. Material for sequencing was PBMCs. These receptors came from a man aged 18 to 30 in good health and CMV-seropositive. Each CDR3 is given with its conserved first and last residue. The D gene is left open where the match is weak. The size entry is marked missing in some rows and otherwise reads once, few, many or a size class.

J gene,D gene,clone size,V gene,CDR3 DNA,CDR3 protein
TRBJ2-1,-,-,TRBV14,TGTGCCAGCAGCCGGCGGTTCGCCAGTTACAATGAGCAGTTCTTC,CASSRRFASYNEQFF
TRBJ2-2,TRBD2,-,TRBV19,TGTGCCAGTAGTACTAGCGGGAGGGTGGTTACCGGGGAGCTGTTTTTT,CASSTSGRVVTGELFF
TRBJ2-7,-,-,TRBV7-9,TGTGCCAGCAGCAGAAAAGGGGGATACGAGCAGTACTTC,CASSRKGGYEQYF
TRBJ2-1,-,-,TRBV6-5,TGTGCCAGCAGTTACTTACCTGGCGGGTCCTACAATGAGCAGTTCTTC,CASSYLPGGSYNEQFF
TRBJ2-1,TRBD2,once,TRBV30,TGTGCCTGGAGTGTAGAGGGACTAGCGAACAATGAGCAGTTCTTC,CAWSVEGLANNEQFF
TRBJ1-4,TRBD1,once,TRBV6-5,TGTGCCAGCAGCTCCCAGGCCGACAGGGTTTTT,CASSSQADRVF
TRBJ1-2,-,once,TRBV27,TGTGCCAGCAGCCCCCGCGGTGGGTATACTAACTATGGCTACACCTTC,CASSPRGGYTNYGYTF
TRBJ2-3,-,few,TRBV7-9,TGTGCCAGCAGCTTGGAGGGATACACAGATACGCAGTATTTT,CASSLEGYTDTQYF
TRBJ2-7,TRBD2,-,TRBV28,TGTGCCAGCAGTTTTAGCGGGAAAAGCTCCTACGAGCAGTACTTC,CASSFSGKSSYEQYF
TRBJ1-1,-,-,TRBV6-1,TGTGCCAGCACCGAGGGTCTCCTGGGGGCTTTCTTT,CASTEGLLGAFF
TRBJ1-1,-,-,TRBV28,TGTGCCAGCAGTTTAGATCAGGTAAACACTGAAGCTTTCTTT,CASSLDQVNTEAFF
TRBJ1-1,TRBD1,-,TRBV5-8,TGTGCCAGCAGCAGAGCCGGGACAGGGAACACTGAAGCTTTCTTT,CASSRAGTGNTEAFF
TRBJ1-1,TRBD1,-,TRBV7-8,TGTGCCAGCAGCTTCCGGGACAGGGGGCAGGGCACTGAAGCTTTCTTT,CASSFRDRGQGTEAFF
TRBJ2-7,TRBD1,-,TRBV27,TGTGCCAGCAGGGACCGGACAGGGGTACGCGAGCAGTACTTC,CASRDRTGVREQYF
TRBJ2-3,-,-,TRBV30,TGTGCCTGGAGTCGAAGTAGCGTTAGCACAGATACGCAGTATTTT,CAWSRSSVSTDTQYF
TRBJ1-1,-,-,TRBV11-2,TGTGCCAGCAGCTCCCATTCAATATCCTCAGGGTTCGAAGTGACTGAAGCTTTCTTT,CASSSHSISSGFEVTEAFF
TRBJ2-5,TRBD1,-,TRBV4-2,TGTGCCAGCAGCCGAGGGACAGGGGGCGAGGAGACCCAGTACTTC,CASSRGTGGEETQYF
TRBJ2-1,-,-,TRBV10-3,TGTGCCATCAGTAGCGGGACAAACATGTACAATGAGCAGTTCTTC,CAISSGTNMYNEQFF
TRBJ1-2,TRBD1,-,TRBV14,TGTGCCAGCAGCCAAGATTTCCGGGACAGGGGGGGACCTAACTATGGCTACACCTTC,CASSQDFRDRGGPNYGYTF
TRBJ2-7,TRBD2,-,TRBV6-5,TGTGCCAGCAGTCTGCAGCGGACTAGCTATGTCGAGCAGTACTTC,CASSLQRTSYVEQYF
TRBJ2-3,-,-,TRBV5-8,TGTGCCAGCAGCTTGGCAGGTAGTTCAGATACGCAGTATTTT,CASSLAGSSDTQYF
TRBJ2-5,-,-,TRBV7-2,TGTGCCAGCAGCTTTCAAAGCGGAAATCAAGAGACCCAGTACTTC,CASSFQSGNQETQYF
TRBJ1-3,TRBD1,-,TRBV30,TGTGCCCGACGGGTTACAGGGGGAACTGGAAACACCATATATTTT,CARRVTGGTGNTIYF
TRBJ2-7,TRBD2,-,TRBV7-2,TGTGCCAGCAGCTTAGGGTTCGGGAGGGCCTCCTACGAGCAGTACTTC,CASSLGFGRASYEQYF
TRBJ2-1,TRBD2,-,TRBV18,TGTGCCAGCTCACCACCTAGCGGGAGGGCCACCTACAATGAGCAGTTCTTC,CASSPPSGRATYNEQFF
TRBJ1-5,TRBD1,-,TRBV27,TGTGCCAGCAGTTTTGCAGGGGGCTATCAGCCCCAGCATTTT,CASSFAGGYQPQHF
TRBJ1-1,-,-,TRBV28,TGTGCCAGCAGTTATCAAACTGAAGCTTTCTTT,CASSYQTEAFF
TRBJ2-3,-,-,TRBV27,TGTGCCAGCTATAACTTACAGGGCGTGGGCACAGATACGCAGTATTTT,CASYNLQGVGTDTQYF
TRBJ1-1,-,-,TRBV19,TGTGCCAGTAGTATATGGACGGGGGGGGCGGCTGAAGCTTTCTTT,CASSIWTGGAAEAFF
TRBJ1-1,TRBD1,-,TRBV6-5,TGTGCCAGCAGGGAACCGGGACAGGGGAACACTGAAGCTTTCTTT,CASREPGQGNTEAFF
TRBJ1-5,-,-,TRBV6-1,TGTGCCAGCAGTGAAGCGCGGGGGCTGAGCAATCAGCCCCAGCATTTT,CASSEARGLSNQPQHF
TRBJ1-2,TRBD1,few,TRBV27,TGTGCCAGCAGTTCTAACCGGGACAGCTATGGCTACACCTTC,CASSSNRDSYGYTF
TRBJ2-5,-,-,TRBV4-2,TGTGCCAGCAGCCAAGATACAGTAGGACAGAACCAAGAGACCCAGTACTTC,CASSQDTVGQNQETQYF